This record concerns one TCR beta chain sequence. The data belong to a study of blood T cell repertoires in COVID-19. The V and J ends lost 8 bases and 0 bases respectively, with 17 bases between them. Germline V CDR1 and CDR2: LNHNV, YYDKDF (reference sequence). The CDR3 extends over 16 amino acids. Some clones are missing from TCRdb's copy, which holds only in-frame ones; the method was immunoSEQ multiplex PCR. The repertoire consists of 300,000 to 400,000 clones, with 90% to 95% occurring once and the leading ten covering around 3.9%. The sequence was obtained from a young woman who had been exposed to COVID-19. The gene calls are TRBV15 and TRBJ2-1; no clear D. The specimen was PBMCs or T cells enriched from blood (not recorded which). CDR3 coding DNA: TGTGCCACCCGCGCGGCCAAGACCCTCTCCTACAATGAGCAGTTCTTC. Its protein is CATRAAKTLSYNEQFF. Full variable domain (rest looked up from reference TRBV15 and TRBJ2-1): DAMVIQNPRYQVTQFGKPVTLSCSQTLNHNVMYWYQQKSSQAPKLLFHYYDKDFNNEADTPDNFQSRRPNTSFCFLDIRSPGLGDTAMYLCATRAAKTLSYNEQFFGPGTRLTVL.